The present entry profiles one T cell receptor beta chain with its context. A much larger clonotype is one base distant, so this may be a read error. This record belongs to a study of tumor-infiltrating lymphocytes in primary liver carcinoma. Study-wide background: Patients underwent resection of primary liver carcinoma. Tumor staging was T1-T3 N0M0; sizes spanned roughly 4.2 to 11 cm across.

The CDR3 runs to 12 residues. Per the germline V gene, CDR1 is SGHKS and CDR2 is YYEKEE (reference sequence). For blood RNA, unsorted whole blood served as the source, and germline DNA was extracted too. About 4 milliliters of peripheral blood were gathered ahead of the operation. A constant-region primer primed TCR beta cDNA synthesis from roughly 510 ng of total RNA. TCR beta libraries came from three nested multiplex PCR rounds using slightly modified ARM-PCR. Use of TRBV1-TRBV30 forward primers with a C-beta reverse primer characterized the first two PCR rounds, which lasted 10 cycles each. TCRdb itself ran the multiplex PCR reads through MiXCR, one entry per CDR3 protein. The sample has about 320,000 distinct CDR3 sequences; around three fifths are singletons.

J is TRBJ2-7 and V is TRBV5-5, with D maybe TRBD1 (6 bases). This receptor was identified in a middle-aged man with primary liver carcinoma and hepatitis B virus infection. The sequenced material came from peripheral blood. DNA for the CDR3: TGTGCCAGCAGCTTATTGGACAGCGAGCGGTACTTC. Encoded protein: CASSLLDSERYF.